This T cell receptor (beta chain) was found in a study of Graves' ophthalmopathy and Graves' hyperthyroidism. Study-wide results and limits: The authors also found most expanded thyroid clonotypes above 0.001 frequency in blood. Ophthalmopathy progression was predicted with about 67% sensitivity and approximately 72% specificity.

RNA transcripts yielded amplified TCR beta CDR3 regions. First-round RT-PCR relied on HTBI primers, and a second-round multiplex PCR came next. TCRdb passed the multiplex PCR reads through MiXCR, listing each CDR3 protein once. Of a few hundred thousand distinct CDR3 sequences in the sample, 15% to 19% are singletons; the top ten hold 5.5% to 7%. Remarks on this clonotype: Its antigen remains unidentified.

With V trimmed by 6 bases and J by 6 bases, 2 bases remained unmatched. The CDR3 length is 11 residues. Germline CDR1 MNHEY, CDR2 SVGEGT. Hyperthyroidism is called stable when no ophthalmopathy develops within 18 months of follow-up. Diagnosis relied on clinical symptoms, serum thyroxine, TRAb, thyroid ultrasound and orbital computed tomography. The chain has TRBV6-2 or TRBV6-3 and TRBJ2-7; 7 bases are a match to TRBD1. The specimen sequenced was peripheral blood. This sequence originates from a young woman with stable Graves' hyperthyroidism. The CDR3 is CASSRDSEQYF. Written as DNA, the CDR3 is TGTGCCAGCAGCAGGGACAGCGAGCAGTACTTC.